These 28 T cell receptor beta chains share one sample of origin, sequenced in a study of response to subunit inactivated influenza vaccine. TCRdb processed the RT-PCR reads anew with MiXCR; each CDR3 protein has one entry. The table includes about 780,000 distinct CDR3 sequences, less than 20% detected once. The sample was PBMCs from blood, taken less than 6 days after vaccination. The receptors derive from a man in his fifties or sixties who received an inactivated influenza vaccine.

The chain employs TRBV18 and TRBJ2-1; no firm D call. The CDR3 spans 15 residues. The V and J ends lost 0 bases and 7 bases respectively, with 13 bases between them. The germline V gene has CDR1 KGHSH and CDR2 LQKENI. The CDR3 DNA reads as TGTGCCAGCTCACCACCGTTAGGCCCTAGTAATGAGCAGTTCTTC. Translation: CASSPPLGPSNEQFF.

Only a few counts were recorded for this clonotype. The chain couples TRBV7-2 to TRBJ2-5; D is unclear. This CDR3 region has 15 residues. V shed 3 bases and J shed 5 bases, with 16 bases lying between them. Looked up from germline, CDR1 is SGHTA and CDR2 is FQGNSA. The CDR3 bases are TGTGCCAGCAGCTTTAGACCCAACCCTGGGGAGACCCAGTACTTC. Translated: CASSFRPNPGETQYF.

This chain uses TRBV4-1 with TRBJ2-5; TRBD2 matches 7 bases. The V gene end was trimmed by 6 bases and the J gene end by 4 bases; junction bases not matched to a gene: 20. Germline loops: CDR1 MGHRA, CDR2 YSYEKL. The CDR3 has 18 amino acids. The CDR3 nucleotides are TGCGCCAGCAGGGGAAGAGGGAGGGGAGGACCCGTTCGAGAGACCCAGTACTTC. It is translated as CASRGRGRGGPVRETQYF.

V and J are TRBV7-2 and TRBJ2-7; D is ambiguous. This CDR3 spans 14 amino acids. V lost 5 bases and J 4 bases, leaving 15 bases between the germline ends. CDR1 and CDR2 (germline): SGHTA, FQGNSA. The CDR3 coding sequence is TGTGCCAGCAGCCCGCGGTCCGTTTTGTACGAGCAGTACTTC. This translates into CASSPRSVLYEQYF.

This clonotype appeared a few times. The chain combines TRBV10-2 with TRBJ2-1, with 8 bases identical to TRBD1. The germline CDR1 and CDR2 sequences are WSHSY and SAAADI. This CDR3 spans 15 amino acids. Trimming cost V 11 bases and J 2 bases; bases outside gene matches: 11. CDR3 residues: CAAKTRTGPYNEQFF. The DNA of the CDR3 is TGCGCCGCAAAAACCCGGACAGGGCCCTACAATGAGCAGTTCTTC.

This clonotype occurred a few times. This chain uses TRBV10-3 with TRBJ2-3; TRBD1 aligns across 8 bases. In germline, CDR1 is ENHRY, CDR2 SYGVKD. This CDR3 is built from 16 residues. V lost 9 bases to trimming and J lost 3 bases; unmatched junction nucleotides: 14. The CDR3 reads CAISLSGQGRTDTQYF. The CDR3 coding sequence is TGTGCCATATCCTTATCCGGACAGGGACGTACAGATACGCAGTATTTT.

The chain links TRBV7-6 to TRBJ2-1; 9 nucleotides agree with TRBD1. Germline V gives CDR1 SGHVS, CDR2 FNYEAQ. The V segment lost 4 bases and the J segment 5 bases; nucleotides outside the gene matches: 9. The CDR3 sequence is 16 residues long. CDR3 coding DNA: TGTGCCAGCAGCTACCGCAGCGGGACAGGGAACAATGAGCAGTTCTTC. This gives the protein CASSYRSGTGNNEQFF.

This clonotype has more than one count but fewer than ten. CDR3 sequence: CSVAGNTDTQYF. DNA of the CDR3: TGCAGCGTTGCCGGGAACACAGATACGCAGTATTTT. This rearrangement joins TRBV29-1 to TRBJ2-3; weak D call: TRBD2 (5 bases). Germline CDR1 reads SQVTM; CDR2 reads ANQGSEA. This CDR3 contains 12 residues. V lost 4 bases and J 2 bases, leaving 7 bases between the germline ends.

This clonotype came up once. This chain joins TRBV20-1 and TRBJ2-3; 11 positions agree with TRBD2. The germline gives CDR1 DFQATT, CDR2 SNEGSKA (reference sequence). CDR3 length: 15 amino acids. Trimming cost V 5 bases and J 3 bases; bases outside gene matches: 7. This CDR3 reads CSAVATSGATDTQYF. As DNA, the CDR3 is TGCAGTGCTGTAGCGACTAGCGGGGCTACAGATACGCAGTATTTT.

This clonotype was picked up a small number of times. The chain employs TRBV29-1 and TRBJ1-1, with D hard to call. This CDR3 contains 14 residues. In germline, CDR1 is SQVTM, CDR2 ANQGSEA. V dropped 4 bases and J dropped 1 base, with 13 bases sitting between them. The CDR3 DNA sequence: TGCAGCGTTGCCGGACTCCTGAAGAACACTGAAGCTTTCTTT. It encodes CSVAGLLKNTEAFF.

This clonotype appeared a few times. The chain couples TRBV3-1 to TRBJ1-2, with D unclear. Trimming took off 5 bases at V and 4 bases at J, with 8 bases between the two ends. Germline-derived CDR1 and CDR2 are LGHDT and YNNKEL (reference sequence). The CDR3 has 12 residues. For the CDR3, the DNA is TGTGCCAGCAGCGCCGGAACCTATGGCTACACCTTC. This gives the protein CASSAGTYGYTF.

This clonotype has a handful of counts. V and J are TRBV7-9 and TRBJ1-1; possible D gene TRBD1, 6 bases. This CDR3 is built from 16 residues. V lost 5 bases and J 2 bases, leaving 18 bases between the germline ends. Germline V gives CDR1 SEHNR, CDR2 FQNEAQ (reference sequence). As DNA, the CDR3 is TGTGCCAGCAGCAGGTCACAGGGACGGTCAAACACTGAAGCTTTCTTT. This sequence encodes CASSRSQGRSNTEAFF. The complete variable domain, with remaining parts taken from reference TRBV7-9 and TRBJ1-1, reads DTGVSQNPRHKITKRGQNVTFRCDPISEHNRLYWYRQTLGQGPEFLTYFQNEAQLEKSRLLSDRFSAERPKGSFSTLEIQRTEQGDSAMYLCASSRSQGRSNTEAFFGQGTRLTVV.

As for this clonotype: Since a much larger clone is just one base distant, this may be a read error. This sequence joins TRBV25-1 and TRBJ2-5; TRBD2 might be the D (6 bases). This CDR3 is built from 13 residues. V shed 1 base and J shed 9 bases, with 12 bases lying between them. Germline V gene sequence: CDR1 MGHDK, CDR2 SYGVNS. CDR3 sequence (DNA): TGTGCCAGCAGTGAATCATGGGACTGCCCCCAGTACTTC. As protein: CASSESWDCPQYF.

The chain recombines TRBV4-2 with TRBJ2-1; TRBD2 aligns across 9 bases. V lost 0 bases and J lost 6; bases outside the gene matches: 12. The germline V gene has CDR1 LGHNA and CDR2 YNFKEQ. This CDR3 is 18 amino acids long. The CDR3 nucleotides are TGTGCCAGCAGCCAAGATCTCGCCACTGGACTAGCGATCAATGAGCAGTTCTTC. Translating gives CASSQDLATGLAINEQFF.

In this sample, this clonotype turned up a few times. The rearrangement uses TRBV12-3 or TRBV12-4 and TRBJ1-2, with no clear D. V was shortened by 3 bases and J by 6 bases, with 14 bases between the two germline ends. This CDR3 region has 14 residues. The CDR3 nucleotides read TGTGCCAGCAGTTTCCAGACACTGGCCGATGGCTACACCTTC. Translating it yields CASSFQTLADGYTF.

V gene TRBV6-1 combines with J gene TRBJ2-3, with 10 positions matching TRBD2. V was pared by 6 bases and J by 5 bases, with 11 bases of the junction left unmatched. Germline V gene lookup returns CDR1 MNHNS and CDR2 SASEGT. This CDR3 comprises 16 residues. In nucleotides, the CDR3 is TGTGCCAGCAGACCTTATCTAGCGGGAGCAGGAGATACGCAGTATTTT. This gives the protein CASRPYLAGAGDTQYF.

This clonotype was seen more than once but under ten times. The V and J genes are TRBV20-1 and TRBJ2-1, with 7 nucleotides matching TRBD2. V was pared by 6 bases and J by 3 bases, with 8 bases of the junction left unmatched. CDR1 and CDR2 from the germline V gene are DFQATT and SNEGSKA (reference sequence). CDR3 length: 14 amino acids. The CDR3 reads CSAHGGEHYNEQFF. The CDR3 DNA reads TGCAGTGCCCATGGGGGGGAACACTACAATGAGCAGTTCTTC.

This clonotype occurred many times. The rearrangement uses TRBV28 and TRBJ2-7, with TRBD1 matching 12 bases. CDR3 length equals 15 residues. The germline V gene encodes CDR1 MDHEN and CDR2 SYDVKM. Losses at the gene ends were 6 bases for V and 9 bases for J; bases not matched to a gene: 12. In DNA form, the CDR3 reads TGTGCCAGCAGCTATGCACCGGGACAGGGGGCCGCGCAGTACTTC. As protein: CASSYAPGQGAAQYF. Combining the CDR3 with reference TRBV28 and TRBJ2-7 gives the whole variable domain DVKVTQSSRYLVKRTGEKVFLECVQDMDHENMFWYRQDPGLGLRLIYFSYDVKMKEKGDIPEGYSVSREKKERFSLILESASTNQTSMYLCASSYAPGQGAAQYFGPGTRLTVT.

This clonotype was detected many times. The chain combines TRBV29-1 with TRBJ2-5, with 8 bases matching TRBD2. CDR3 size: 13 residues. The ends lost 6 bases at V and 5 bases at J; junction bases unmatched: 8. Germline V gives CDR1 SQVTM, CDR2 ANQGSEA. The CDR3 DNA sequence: TGCAGCGTACCGGGACTAGGTGGGGAGACCCAGTACTTC. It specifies CSVPGLGGETQYF.

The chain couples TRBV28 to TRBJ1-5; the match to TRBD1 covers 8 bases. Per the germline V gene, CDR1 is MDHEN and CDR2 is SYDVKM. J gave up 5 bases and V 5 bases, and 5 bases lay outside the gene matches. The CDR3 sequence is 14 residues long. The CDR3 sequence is CASSPRQGYQPQHF. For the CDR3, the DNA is TGTGCCAGCAGTCCCCGACAGGGGTATCAGCCCCAGCATTTT.

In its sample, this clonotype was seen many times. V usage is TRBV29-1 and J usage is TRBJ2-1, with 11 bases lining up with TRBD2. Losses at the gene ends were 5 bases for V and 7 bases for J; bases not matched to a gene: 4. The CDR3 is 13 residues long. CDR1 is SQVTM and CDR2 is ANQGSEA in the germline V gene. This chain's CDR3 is CSVIAGGANEQFF. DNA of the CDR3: TGCAGCGTTATAGCGGGAGGGGCAAATGAGCAGTTCTTC.

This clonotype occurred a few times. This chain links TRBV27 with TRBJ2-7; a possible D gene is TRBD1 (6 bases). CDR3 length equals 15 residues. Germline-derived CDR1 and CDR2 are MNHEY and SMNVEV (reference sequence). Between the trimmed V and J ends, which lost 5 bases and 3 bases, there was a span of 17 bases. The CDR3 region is CASSATKGQSYEQYF. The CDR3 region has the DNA TGTGCCAGCAGTGCCACTAAAGGACAGAGCTACGAGCAGTACTTC.

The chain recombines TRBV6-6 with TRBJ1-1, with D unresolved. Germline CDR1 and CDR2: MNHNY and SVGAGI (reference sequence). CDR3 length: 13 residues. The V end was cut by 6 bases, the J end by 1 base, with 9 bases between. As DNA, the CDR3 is TGTGCCAGCAGGAATCCGGAGAACACTGAAGCTTTCTTT. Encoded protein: CASRNPENTEAFF.

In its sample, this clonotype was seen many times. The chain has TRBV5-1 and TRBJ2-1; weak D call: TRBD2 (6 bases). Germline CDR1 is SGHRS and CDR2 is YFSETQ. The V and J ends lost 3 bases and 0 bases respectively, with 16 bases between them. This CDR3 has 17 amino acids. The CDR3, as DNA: TGCGCCAGCAGCTGGAGGGACGGGATGAGCTCCTACAATGAGCAGTTCTTC. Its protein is CASSWRDGMSSYNEQFF.

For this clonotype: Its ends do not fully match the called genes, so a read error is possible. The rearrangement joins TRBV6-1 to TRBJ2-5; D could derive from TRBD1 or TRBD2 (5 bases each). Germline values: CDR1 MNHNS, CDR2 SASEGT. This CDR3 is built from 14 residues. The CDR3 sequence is CASTERRGGETQYF. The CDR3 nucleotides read TGTGCCAGCACTGAACGGCGTGGGGGAGAGACCCAGTACTTC.

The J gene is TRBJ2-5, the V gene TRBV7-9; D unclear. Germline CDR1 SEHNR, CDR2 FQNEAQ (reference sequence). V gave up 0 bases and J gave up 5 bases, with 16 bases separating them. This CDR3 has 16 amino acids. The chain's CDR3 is CASSLALAPRSETQYF. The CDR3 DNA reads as TGTGCCAGCAGCTTAGCTCTCGCCCCCCGTTCCGAGACCCAGTACTTC.

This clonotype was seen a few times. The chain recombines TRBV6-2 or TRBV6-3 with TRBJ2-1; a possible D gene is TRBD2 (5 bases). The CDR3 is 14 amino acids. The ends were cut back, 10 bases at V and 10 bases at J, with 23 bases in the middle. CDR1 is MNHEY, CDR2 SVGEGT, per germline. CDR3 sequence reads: CATRGRAVLLEQFF. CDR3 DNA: TGTGCCACCAGAGGGCGGGCCGTCCTTTTGGAGCAGTTCTTC.

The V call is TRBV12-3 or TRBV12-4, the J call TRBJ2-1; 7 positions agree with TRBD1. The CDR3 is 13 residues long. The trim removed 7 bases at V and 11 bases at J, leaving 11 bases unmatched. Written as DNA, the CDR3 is TGTGCCAGCATGAAATCAAGGGACAGTCAGCAGTTCTTC. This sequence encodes CASMKSRDSQQFF.